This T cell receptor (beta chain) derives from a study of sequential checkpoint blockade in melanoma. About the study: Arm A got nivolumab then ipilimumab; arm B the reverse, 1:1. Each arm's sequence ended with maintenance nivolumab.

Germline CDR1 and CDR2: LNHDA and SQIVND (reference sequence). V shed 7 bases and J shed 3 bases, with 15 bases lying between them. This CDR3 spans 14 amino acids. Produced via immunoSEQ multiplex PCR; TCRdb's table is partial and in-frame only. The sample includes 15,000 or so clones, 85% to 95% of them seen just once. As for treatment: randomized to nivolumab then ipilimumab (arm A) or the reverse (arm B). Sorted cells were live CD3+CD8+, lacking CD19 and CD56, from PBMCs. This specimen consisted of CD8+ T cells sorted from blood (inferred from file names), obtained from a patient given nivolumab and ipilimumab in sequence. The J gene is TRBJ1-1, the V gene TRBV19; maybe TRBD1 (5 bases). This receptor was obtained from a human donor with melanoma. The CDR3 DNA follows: TGTGCCAGTACCCCCTCCGCAGGGTACACTGAAGCTTTCTTT. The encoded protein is CASTPSAGYTEAFF. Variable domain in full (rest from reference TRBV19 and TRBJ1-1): DGGITQSPKYLFRKEGQNVTLSCEQNLNHDAMYWYRQDPGQGLRLIYYSQIVNDFQKGDIAEGYSVSREKKESFPLTVTSAQKNPTAFYLCASTPSAGYTEAFFGQGTRLTVV.